Listed below are T cell receptor beta chains from one sample, sequenced in a study of blood T cell repertoires in COVID-19. TCRdb keeps only in-frame clones here, not all; method: immunoSEQ multiplex PCR. The repertoire holds about 140,000 clones, with over 75% as singletons. Material: peripheral blood. These receptors were collected from a man aged 50-59 years with acute or convalescent COVID-19. CDR3s include the opening cysteine and the closing phenylalanine or tryptophan. The D gene is left open where the match is weak. Expanded clones are given a class, and other clones once, few, many or no size at all.

D gene	J gene	V gene	clone size	CDR3 DNA	CDR3 protein
TRBD1	TRBJ1-1	TRBV9	-	TGTGCCAGCAGCGTAGCGGACAGGGTCGGGCGGAACACTGAAGCTTTCTTT	CASSVADRVGRNTEAFF
TRBD2	TRBJ2-3	TRBV14	-	TGTGCCAGCAGCCCCTGGGGACTAGCGGACACAGATACGCAGTATTTT	CASSPWGLADTDTQYF
TRBD1	TRBJ2-7	TRBV28	-	TGTGCCAGCAGTTTATCCGGGACAGCGTCCTACGAGCAGTACTTC	CASSLSGTASYEQYF
-	TRBJ1-1	TRBV11-3	-	TGTGCCAGCAGCCCGGGACTGTCGAACACTGAAGCTTTCTTT	CASSPGLSNTEAFF
TRBD1	TRBJ1-2	TRBV20-1	-	TGCAGTGCTTACAGGGGGCATGGCTACACCTTC	CSAYRGHGYTF
-	TRBJ2-1	TRBV27	-	TGTGCCAGCAGTACCCGAGAGCGGACGTACAATGAGCAGTTCTTC	CASSTRERTYNEQFF
TRBD1	TRBJ1-1	TRBV6-5	-	TGTGCCAGCAGTCAGGGGGTACCGAACACTGAAGCTTTCTTT	CASSQGVPNTEAFF
-	TRBJ1-2	TRBV11-2	-	TGTGCCAGCAGCTCCCACCGGGGGAAATCTCCCTATGGCTACACCTTC	CASSSHRGKSPYGYTF
-	TRBJ2-7	TRBV19	once	TGTGCCAGTAGTATGAGGGTTAACTACGAGCAGTACTTC	CASSMRVNYEQYF
-	TRBJ1-3	TRBV7-9	-	TGTGCCAGAGGGAAAGAGGGGGACTCTGGAAACACCATATATTTT	CARGKEGDSGNTIYF
-	TRBJ1-4	TRBV28	-	TGTGCCAGCAGTTTAATCAGGGAATCGGAACTGTTTTTT	CASSLIRESELFF
-	TRBJ1-1	TRBV5-1	-	TGCGCCAGCAGCTTCGAGTATGGCGGAGGCACTGAAGCTTTCTTT	CASSFEYGGGTEAFF
TRBD2	TRBJ2-5	TRBV4-2	once	TGTGCCAGCAGCCACGGACTAGCGGGAGGGCCGTACCAAGAGACCCAGTACTTC	CASSHGLAGGPYQETQYF
-	TRBJ1-6	TRBV11-2	-	TGTGCCAGCAGCTTTCGTCAGGGAAACGGTTCACCCCTCCACTTT	CASSFRQGNGSPLHF
TRBD2	TRBJ2-1	TRBV28	-	TGTGCCAGCAGTTTGGGACTAACTTACAATGAGCAGTTCTTC	CASSLGLTYNEQFF
-	TRBJ1-5	TRBV27	-	TGTGCCAGCAGTCTTGAAGGGGCCGATCAGCCCCAGCATTTT	CASSLEGADQPQHF
TRBD2	TRBJ2-7	TRBV12-5	-	TGTGCTAGTGGTTCTACCAAGACTAGCGGGAGGGGCTACGAGCAGTACTTC	CASGSTKTSGRGYEQYF
-	TRBJ2-1	TRBV5-1	-	TGCGCCAGCAAGTTGGGGCGTGGTGAGCAGTTCTTC	CASKLGRGEQFF
-	TRBJ1-1	TRBV7-9	few	TGTGCCAGCAGCTTACCCCAGGACAGCCTGAACACTGAAGCTTTCTTT	CASSLPQDSLNTEAFF
-	TRBJ1-5	TRBV4-1	-	TGCGCCAGCAGCCAAGGTCTTAATCAGCCCCAGCATTTT	CASSQGLNQPQHF
-	TRBJ2-4	TRBV28	-	TGTGCCAGCAACCACCAGGGGACCAAAAACATTCAGTACTTC	CASNHQGTKNIQYF
-	TRBJ2-2	TRBV6-5	-	TGTGCCAGCAGTTACCAGGTACAGCTGAACACCGGGGAGCTGTTTTTT	CASSYQVQLNTGELFF
TRBD1	TRBJ1-1	TRBV5-1	-	TGCGCCAGCAGCTTGTTCTCAGGGGGTGAAACTGAAGCTTTCTTT	CASSLFSGGETEAFF
TRBD1	TRBJ1-5	TRBV24-1	-	TGTGCCACTGGGACAGGGGGCAATCAGCCCCAGCATTTT	CATGTGGNQPQHF
TRBD1	TRBJ1-3	TRBV5-4	-	TGTGCCAGCAGCGCAGAACAGGGGGCGAACGGAAACACCATATATTTT	CASSAEQGANGNTIYF
-	TRBJ1-1	TRBV15	-	TGTGCCACCAGCAGAGATCGAGAGGGCATGAACACTGAAGCTTTCTTT	CATSRDREGMNTEAFF
-	TRBJ1-2	TRBV14	once	TGTGCCAGCAGCCAACAGGGGTACTATGGCTACACCTTC	CASSQQGYYGYTF
-	TRBJ1-1	TRBV18	-	TGTGCCAGCTCGAGAGATAGGGGGAAGGCTGAAGCTTTCTTT	CASSRDRGKAEAFF
TRBD1	TRBJ2-5	TRBV7-9	-	TGTGCCAGCAGCTTAGGGACAGGGTATCAAGAGACCCAGTACTTC	CASSLGTGYQETQYF
TRBD1	TRBJ1-1	TRBV11-1	few	TGTGCCAGCAGCCAGAGACAGGGGCGGAACACTGAAGCTTTCTTT	CASSQRQGRNTEAFF
-	TRBJ2-2	TRBV6-5	-	TGTGCCAGCAGTTACCCCTCGAACACCGGGGAGCTGTTTTTT	CASSYPSNTGELFF
-	TRBJ1-5	TRBV19	-	TGTGCCAGTAAACGGGGCGGGGCGGCAGTTAGCAATCAGCCCCAGCATTTT	CASKRGGAAVSNQPQHF
TRBD1	TRBJ1-6	TRBV5-1	-	TGCGCCAGCAGCCTATCCGGGACAGGGAAATTGTTAAATTCACCCCTCCACTTT	CASSLSGTGKLLNSPLHF
TRBD1	TRBJ1-4	TRBV19	once	TGTGCCAGTAAACGACAGGGTCTGAATGAAAAACTGTTTTTT	CASKRQGLNEKLFF
TRBD2	TRBJ2-2	TRBV28	few	TGTGCCAGCAGTCGACTAGCGGTGAACACCGGGGAGCTGTTTTTT	CASSRLAVNTGELFF
TRBD1	TRBJ1-6	TRBV12-5	-	TGTGCTAGTGGTTTGACAGGGGTGTATAATTCACCCCTCCACTTT	CASGLTGVYNSPLHF
-	TRBJ1-2	TRBV18	once	TGTGCCAGCTCACCATCCGGAGATGGCTACGCCTTC	CASSPSGDGYAF
-	TRBJ2-3	TRBV19	-	TGTGCCAGTACAGGTGTACTAGCAAATACGCAGTATTTT	CASTGVLANTQYF
-	TRBJ1-2	TRBV15	-	TGTGCCACCAGCTCCCGAGGGCGAACTAACTATGGCTACACCTTC	CATSSRGRTNYGYTF
-	TRBJ2-7	TRBV2	-	TGTGCCAGCAGTCCACAGGGATTTCCCGGGGACGAGCAGTACTTC	CASSPQGFPGDEQYF
-	TRBJ1-1	TRBV29-1	-	TGCAGCGTTGGGTACAGCAGCCTTGAAGCTTTCTTT	CSVGYSSLEAFF
-	TRBJ2-5	TRBV7-9	-	TGTGCAGGGAGGGGGTTCGAAGAGACCCAGTACTTC	CAGRGFEETQYF
-	TRBJ2-1	TRBV7-9	once	TGTGCCAGCAGCCCGCCCATCGGGTTCTTC	CASSPPIGFF
TRBD1	TRBJ1-2	TRBV10-3	-	TGTGCCATCAGTGAGACCAGGACAGGGGGATATGGCTACACCTTC	CAISETRTGGYGYTF
-	TRBJ2-2	TRBV6-1	-	TGTGCCAGCAGTGAGCGTCTAGGGGCACTGACCACCGGGGAGCTGTTTTTT	CASSERLGALTTGELFF
TRBD1	TRBJ1-2	TRBV28	-	TGTGTTGTTTGGGACAGGGGGCGAAACTATGGCTACACCTTC	CVVWDRGRNYGYTF
-	TRBJ2-3	TRBV5-4	once	TGTGCCAGCAGCTTCGGGCAGGGGACAGATACGCAGTATTTT	CASSFGQGTDTQYF
-	TRBJ1-3	TRBV5-1	-	TGCGCCAGCAGCCCAGTATACCCTGGAAACACCATATATTTT	CASSPVYPGNTIYF
-	TRBJ1-5	TRBV6-1	-	TGTGCCAGCAGTGGGGGTCAGGGAATAGTGAATCAGCCCCAGCATTTT	CASSGGQGIVNQPQHF
-	TRBJ2-1	TRBV11-3	-	TGTGCCAGCAGCTCAATCTATCATTCTGGCCGGGAGTATGAGCAGTTCTTC	CASSSIYHSGREYEQFF
-	TRBJ2-2	TRBV5-1	-	TGCGCCAGCAGCACCAGTTACCGGGAGCTGTTTTTT	CASSTSYRELFF